Listed here are 12 T cell receptor beta chains from one sample, sequenced in a study of T cells in tuberculosis. Libraries were prepared by immunoSEQ multiplex PCR; TCRdb keeps only in-frame clonotypes and omits some of them. The data hold tens of thousands of clones, with approximately 90% observed a single time. Specified time point: new active TB diagnosis, blood taken before or within 7 days of starting treatment. The material was PBMCs, obtained at tuberculosis diagnosis. These receptors were taken from an adult with tuberculosis.

This chain links TRBV6-1 with TRBJ2-7; D may be TRBD1 (6 bases). This CDR3 region has 14 residues. Germline V gene sequence: CDR1 MNHNS, CDR2 SASEGT. Trimming stripped 6 bases from V and 3 bases from J, with 15 bases between. The CDR3 nucleotides are TGTGCCAGCAGCGCCGGGACACCTATCTACGAGCAGTACTTC. Translating gives CASSAGTPIYEQYF.

This sequence joins TRBV6-5 and TRBJ2-1, with D perhaps TRBD1 (5 bases). Per the germline V gene, CDR1 is MNHEY and CDR2 is SVGAGI. Trimming took 5 bases from V and 6 from J, leaving 14 bases between them. The CDR3 is made up of 14 amino acids. The CDR3: CASSPQGGVNEQFF. CDR3 in DNA: TGTGCCAGCAGTCCGCAGGGTGGGGTCAATGAGCAGTTCTTC.

The chain is built from TRBV7-9 and TRBJ1-1, with D maybe TRBD1 (5 bases). Looked up from germline, CDR1 is SEHNR and CDR2 is FQNEAQ (reference sequence). CDR3 length: 13 residues. Trimming cost V 5 bases and J 4 bases, with 11 bases left between them. The CDR3 DNA sequence: TGTGCCAGCAGCAGAGGGAGGGGCACTGAAGCTTTCTTT. This translates into CASSRGRGTEAFF.

This chain connects TRBV4-1 to TRBJ1-2; D is ambiguous. Germline CDR1 reads MGHRA; CDR2 reads YSYEKL. Trimming stripped 1 base from V and 2 bases from J, with 5 bases between. The CDR3 has 13 amino acids. Here the CDR3 reads CASSQVKNYGYTF. Written as DNA, the CDR3 is TGCGCCAGCAGCCAAGTAAAAAACTATGGCTACACCTTC.

This rearrangement joins TRBV4-1 to TRBJ2-2; TRBD1 matches at 7 bases. This CDR3 contains 17 residues. The junction had 7 bases not matched to a gene; V was cut back by 3 bases and J by 0 bases. Germline values: CDR1 MGHRA, CDR2 YSYEKL. This chain's CDR3 is CASSQANRGPNTGELFF. The CDR3 DNA is TGCGCCAGCAGCCAGGCTAACAGGGGCCCGAACACCGGGGAGCTGTTTTTT.

The chain couples TRBV28 to TRBJ1-1; perhaps TRBD1 as D (6 bases). V was clipped by 5 bases and J by 11 bases, with 12 bases between them. CDR1 MDHEN and CDR2 SYDVKM come from the germline V gene. This CDR3 contains 11 residues. The CDR3 sequence is CASSRQQGAFF. The DNA of the CDR3 is TGTGCCAGCAGTAGACAGCAGGGGGCTTTCTTT. The variable domain in full, with the rest retrieved from reference TRBV28 and TRBJ1-1, is DVKVTQSSRYLVKRTGEKVFLECVQDMDHENMFWYRQDPGLGLRLIYFSYDVKMKEKGDIPEGYSVSREKKERFSLILESASTNQTSMYLCASSRQQGAFFGQGTRLTVV.

The chain employs TRBV13 and TRBJ2-6; unclear D gene. V shed 2 bases and J shed 0 bases, with 8 bases lying between them. The CDR3 loop spans 16 amino acids. Germline CDR1 PRHDT, CDR2 FYEKMQ (reference sequence). CDR3 in DNA: TGTGCCAGCAGCTTAACCTACGACTCTGGGGCCAACGTCCTGACTTTC. Translating gives CASSLTYDSGANVLTF.

This chain joins TRBV19 and TRBJ2-2; D possibly corresponds to TRBD1 (5 bases). The CDR3 has 14 amino acids. From germline, CDR1 is LNHDA and CDR2 SQIVND (reference sequence). The V and J ends lost 7 bases and 6 bases respectively, with 15 bases between them. In DNA form, the CDR3 reads TGTGCCAGTACCCCAAGGGGTTATTCCGGGGAGCTGTTTTTT. It codes for CASTPRGYSGELFF.

The chain has TRBV5-5 and TRBJ1-1, with D tentatively TRBD1 (5 bases). The germline gives CDR1 SGHKS, CDR2 YYEKEE (reference sequence). Trimming took off 4 bases at V and 5 bases at J, with 12 bases between the two ends. This CDR3 region has 13 residues. This chain's CDR3 is CASSQWGRTEAFF. For the CDR3, the DNA is TGTGCCAGCAGCCAATGGGGGAGGACTGAAGCTTTCTTT.

The V gene is TRBV5-6, the J gene TRBJ2-5, with TRBD2 matching over 14 bases. Germline assignment: CDR1 SGHDT and CDR2 YYEEEE. The CDR3 is 16 residues long. V dropped 3 bases and J dropped 2; count of bases not matched to a gene: 3. The CDR3 DNA follows: TGTGCCAGCAGCTCGGGACTAGCGGGGGCACAAGAGACCCAGTACTTC. This encodes CASSSGLAGAQETQYF.

The chain carries TRBV18 and TRBJ1-1; possibly TRBD1 for D (6 bases). Trimming stripped 4 bases from V and 1 base from J, with 16 bases between. CDR3 length: 16 amino acids. Germline V gene data show CDR1 as KGHSH and CDR2 as LQKENI. The CDR3 coding sequence is TGTGCCAGCTCACTCTTCGACAGGTTGGGGAACACTGAAGCTTTCTTT. Encoded protein: CASSLFDRLGNTEAFF. The whole variable domain, remainder taken from reference TRBV18 and TRBJ1-1, is NAGVMQNPRHLVRRRGQEARLRCSPMKGHSHVYWYRQLPEEGLKFMVYLQKENIIDESGMPKERFSAEFPKEGPSILRIQQVVRGDSAAYFCASSLFDRLGNTEAFFGQGTRLTVV.

The V and J genes are TRBV6-5 and TRBJ1-6; the D is unclear. This CDR3 comprises 13 residues. The germline V and J ends were trimmed by 5 bases and 9 bases, with 11 bases remaining between them. CDR1 and CDR2 (germline): MNHEY, SVGAGI. CDR3 protein: CASSLVSGSPLHF. The CDR3 DNA is TGTGCCAGCAGTCTAGTTAGCGGTTCACCCCTCCACTTT.